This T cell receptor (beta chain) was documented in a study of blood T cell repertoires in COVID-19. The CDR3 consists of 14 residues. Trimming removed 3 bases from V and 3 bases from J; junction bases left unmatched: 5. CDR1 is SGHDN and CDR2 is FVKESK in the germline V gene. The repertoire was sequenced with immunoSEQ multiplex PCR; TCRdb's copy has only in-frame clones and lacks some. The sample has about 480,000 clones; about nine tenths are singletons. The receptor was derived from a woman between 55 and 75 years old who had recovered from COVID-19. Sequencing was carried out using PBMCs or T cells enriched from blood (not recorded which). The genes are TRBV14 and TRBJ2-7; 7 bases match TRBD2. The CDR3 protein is CASSQVGGGYEQYF. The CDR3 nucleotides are TGTGCCAGCAGCCAGGTTGGGGGGGGCTACGAGCAGTACTTC.